The present T cell receptor (beta chain) was sequenced within a study of T cells in Graves' hyperthyroidism and ophthalmopathy (dated by TCRdb to about 2019). With regard to the full study: Peripheral blood samples were taken at the time of initial diagnosis, prior to any treatment. To identify distinguishing TCR V-J signatures, a discovery cohort of 90 to 100 patients was used, comprising 40 to 45 with Graves' ophthalmopathy and around 60 with stable Graves' hyperthyroidism. The paper describes TCR Vbeta CDR3 sequencing of roughly 130 peripheral blood samples, made up of 40 to 45 ophthalmopathy patients, around 78 hyperthyroidism patients and 17 progressor patients. An independent validation cohort of around 19 hyperthyroidism patients and 17 patients who later progressed to ophthalmopathy tested prospective prediction of ophthalmopathy. For training and testing, the roughly 93 patients in the discovery cohort were randomly divided in a 7:3 ratio. After blood sampling, hyperthyroidism patients were treated with methimazole at a starting dose of 30 mg daily, and ophthalmopathy patients were treated with high-dose intravenous methylprednisolone. In roughly six Graves' hyperthyroidism patients, the study also compared T-cell repertoires from thyroid tissue with T-cell repertoires from blood.

The TCR beta CDR3 regions were amplified from the RNA transcripts. The TCR CDR3 was subjected to a first round of RT-PCR using the HTBI primer set and the Qiagen OneStep RT-PCR kit. The libraries were constructed in a second round of multiplex PCR and then size-selected and purified. Sequencing of the libraries was done on an Illumina HiSeq2000 using paired-end 100 bp reads. The published analysis was carried out like this. SOAPnuke was used to process the raw data, throwing out any read that contained adapters or uncalled bases, had a mean Phred below 15, or lacked an exact constant-primer or identifier match. COPE v1.2.5 was used to merge high-quality paired reads, and clonotypes were defined as unique nucleotide sequences. Clonotypes were aligned to IMGT TRBV, TRBD and TRBJ reference segments using MiTCR v1.1. The analysis was restricted to V-J combinations with a frequency above 0.0001, which together covered roughly 99% of the repertoires. A TCS score was defined as the ratio between F50 (clonal expansion) and ExV (chaos), using BLOSUM62-based TCRdist between CDR3 peptides within each V-J. Welch's t-statistics and random forest reduced around 510 V-J features to 13, which were used in a naive Bayes classifier (R e1071). The raw public data were reprocessed by TCRdb itself: fastp quality trimming at Q25, MiXCR clonotype calling, in-frame beta chains only. CDR3 protein sequences are deduplicated, and each keeps its most common genes and DNA. TCRdb, not the authors, supplied the V and J calls. In this sample the table shows more than 300,000 distinct CDR3 sequences, approximately 17% of which occur a single time. The top ten hold about 38% of the sample.

Here is what the overall study found, with its caveats: In validation, the model predicted progression to ophthalmopathy a median of roughly six months before onset, with around 70% sensitivity and more than 72% specificity. Ophthalmopathy was separated from stable hyperthyroidism by a 13 V-J signature model, with 85% to 90% sensitivity and 81% to 83% specificity obtained in cross-validation and 80%/75% obtained in testing. Most expanded thyroid clonotypes (frequency above 0.001) were also detected in blood, suggesting blood repertoires may reflect thyroid immune responses. Sample size was not statistically predetermined, and blinding of investigators to group allocation was not performed.

Remarks on this clonotype: It lacks a known antigen. Base qualities are missing; no much larger clone stands one base away.

Ophthalmopathy patients had moderately to severely active disease, Clinical Activity Score of at least 3, NOSPECS grade of at least 4, and duration under 3 months. The study excluded patients with uncontrolled infections, other autoimmune diseases, pregnancy or lactation. Clinical symptoms, serum thyroxine and TRAb, thyroid ultrasound, and orbital computed tomography formed the basis for the diagnoses. PBMCs were separated from about 10 ml of fresh peripheral blood using Ficoll-Paque density gradient centrifugation. Total RNA was extracted with Trizol reagent, and quality was checked on an Agilent 2100 Bioanalyzer. The sequence came from a young man with Graves' ophthalmopathy. What was sequenced was blood.

The sequenced DNA: TGTGCCAGCAGTCCACCCGGCAGGGAGGATTCACCCCTCCACTTT. It translates to CASSPPGREDSPLHF. The V gene is TRBV25-1 and the J gene is TRBJ1-6; the D region possibly corresponds to TRBD1 (5 bases align). V is reduced by 5 bases and J by 8 bases, leaving a spacing of 16 bases between them. Per the germline V gene, MGHDK is the CDR1 and SYGVNS is the CDR2. From cysteine to phenylalanine, the CDR3 is 15 amino acids long. This entry keeps only the CDR3 DNA: 45 bases, framed from base 1. With all but the CDR3 taken from the reference TRBV25-1 and TRBJ1-6 genes, the full variable domain is: EADIYQTPRYLVIGTGKKITLECSQTMGHDKMYWYQQDPGMELHLIHYSYGVNSTEKGDLSSESTVSRIRTEHFPLTLESARPSHTSQYLCASSPPGREDSPLHFGNGTRLTVT.